One and the same sample provided the 31 T cell receptor beta chains below, sequenced in a study of T cells in Graves' hyperthyroidism and ophthalmopathy. The TCR beta CDR3 regions underwent amplification using RNA transcripts as the source. An initial round of RT-PCR targeting the TCR CDR3 relied on the HTBI primer set. MiXCR, run by TCRdb on the multiplex PCR reads, gives a single entry per CDR3 protein. The top ten clones hold 13% of a sample with roughly 260,000 distinct CDR3 sequences, more than 12% of them seen once. Source material: blood. The origin of the receptors is a woman aged 35 to 49 with Graves' hyperthyroidism that later progressed to Graves' ophthalmopathy.

This clonotype was observed many times. The rearrangement uses TRBV12-3 or TRBV12-4 and TRBJ2-3; 7 positions match TRBD2. The ends lost 4 bases at V and 6 bases at J; junction bases unmatched: 7. The CDR3 contains 14 residues. The CDR3 sequence is CASSWERGGDTQYF. The DNA for the CDR3 is TGTGCCAGCAGTTGGGAGCGGGGAGGGGATACGCAGTATTTT.

The table lists this clonotype with many counts. The chain is built from TRBV18 and TRBJ1-6, with 8 positions matching TRBD1. Germline trimming cut 2 bases from V and 8 bases from J; bases unmatched to any gene: 2. CDR1 is KGHSH and CDR2 is LQKENI in the germline V gene. This CDR3 contains 14 residues. CDR3 loop: CASSPTGGDSPLHF. The DNA of the CDR3 is TGTGCCAGCTCACCAACAGGGGGAGATTCACCCCTCCACTTT.

In this sample, this clonotype turned up many times. The chain couples TRBV14 to TRBJ2-1; 8 bases are shared with TRBD1. The V and J ends lost 4 bases and 5 bases, in that order; junction bases with no gene match: 10. In germline, CDR1 is SGHDN, CDR2 FVKESK. This CDR3 has 16 residues. As DNA, the CDR3 is TGTGCCAGCAGCCCCCGGACAGGGTGGACCAACAATGAGCAGTTCTTC. This encodes CASSPRTGWTNNEQFF. Full variable domain (outside the CDR3, taken from reference TRBV14 and TRBJ2-1): EAGVTQFPSHSVIEKGQTVTLRCDPISGHDNLYWYRRVMGKEIKFLLHFVKESKQDESGMPNNRFLAERTGGTYSTLKVQPAELEDSGVYFCASSPRTGWTNNEQFFGPGTRLTVL.

This clonotype has more than one count but fewer than ten. This chain joins TRBV19 and TRBJ1-5; maybe TRBD1 (6 bases). Germline V lookup: CDR1 LNHDA, CDR2 SQIVND (reference sequence). The CDR3 extends over 12 amino acids. Trimming left V 8 bases short and J 6 bases short, with 11 bases between. CDR3 sequence (DNA): TGTGCCAGTTGTACAGGGTTTCAGCCCCAGCATTTT. It translates to CASCTGFQPQHF.

At least ten counts were recorded for this clonotype. The chain combines TRBV11-1 with TRBJ2-1; 8 bases are a match to TRBD1. Germline CDR1 and CDR2: SGHAT and FQDESV (reference sequence). Germline trimming cut 1 base from V and 2 bases from J; bases unmatched to any gene: 1. The CDR3 is 15 residues long. The CDR3: CASSLEDRAYNEQFF. CDR3 coding DNA: TGTGCCAGCAGCTTAGAGGACAGGGCCTACAATGAGCAGTTCTTC.

This clonotype came up many times. V is TRBV10-2 and J is TRBJ2-5; no definite D call. The CDR3 covers 11 residues. V gave up 6 bases and J gave up 2 bases, with 4 bases separating them. CDR1 and CDR2 from the germline V gene are WSHSY and SAAADI. Written as DNA, the CDR3 is TGCGCCAGCAGGAAACAAGAGACCCAGTACTTC. Protein: CASRKQETQYF.

This clonotype occurred many times. This chain connects TRBV28 to TRBJ1-1, with 7 nucleotides matching TRBD1. After removal of 8 bases from V and 0 bases from J, the junction contained 6 bases not matched to a gene. The CDR3 is 14 amino acids. Germline CDR1 MDHEN, CDR2 SYDVKM. The chain's CDR3 is CASFRGTVNTEAFF. In nucleotides, the CDR3 is TGTGCCAGCTTCCGTGGGACAGTGAACACTGAAGCTTTCTTT.

V usage is TRBV11-2 and J usage is TRBJ1-2; D call uncertain. The CDR3 totals 15 residues. Trimming left V 1 base short and J 8 bases short, with 17 bases between. Per the germline V gene, CDR1 is SGHAT and CDR2 is FQNNGV. The CDR3 DNA sequence: TGTGCCAGCAGCTTAGTAAGGGAGGAGAGGGCAGGCTACACCTTC. This encodes CASSLVREERAGYTF.

This clonotype was seen at least ten times. The chain combines TRBV3-1 with TRBJ2-2; 8 bases match TRBD2. Germline V lookup: CDR1 LGHDT, CDR2 YNNKEL (reference sequence). V dropped 0 bases and J dropped 5; count of bases not matched to a gene: 5. The CDR3 length is 16 residues. CDR3 sequence reads: CASSQDSRGGTGELFF. The CDR3 DNA follows: TGTGCCAGCAGCCAAGATTCCCGGGGGGGGACCGGGGAGCTGTTTTTT.

Many counts were recorded for this clonotype. The chain recombines TRBV28 with TRBJ1-2; the D gene is possibly TRBD1 (6 bases). Trimming removed 3 bases at V and 6 bases at J, with 14 bases between. The V gene's germline CDR1 is MDHEN and CDR2 SYDVKM. The CDR3 is 14 residues long. CDR3 residues: CASSFQGNWHGYTF. In DNA, the CDR3 is TGTGCCAGCAGTTTTCAGGGGAATTGGCATGGCTACACCTTC.

This clonotype appeared many times. The chain employs TRBV30 and TRBJ2-2; weak D call: TRBD2 (6 bases). CDR1 is GTSNPN and CDR2 is SVGIG in the germline V gene (reference sequence). Trimming cost V 0 bases and J 0 bases, with 8 bases left between them. The CDR3 length is 15 residues. The CDR3 DNA follows: TGTGCCTGGAGTGTTGGAGGGACGAACACCGGGGAGCTGTTTTTT. It translates to CAWSVGGTNTGELFF. Using reference TRBV30 and TRBJ2-2 for the parts outside the CDR3, the full variable domain is SQTIHQWPATLVQPVGSPLSLECTVEGTSNPNLYWYRQAAGRGLQLLFYSVGIGQISSEVPQNLSASRPQDRQFILSSKKLLLSDSGFYLCAWSVGGTNTGELFFGEGSRLTVL.

This clonotype was seen many times. This chain joins TRBV7-9 and TRBJ2-1; 10 bases are a match to TRBD1. Per the germline V gene, CDR1 is SEHNR and CDR2 is FQNEAQ (reference sequence). This CDR3 contains 18 residues. V was pared by 5 bases and J by 3 bases, with 13 bases of the junction left unmatched. CDR3 residues: CASSLFSTRDRGYNEQFF. The CDR3 DNA reads as TGTGCCAGCAGCCTCTTCTCGACCCGGGACAGGGGCTACAATGAGCAGTTCTTC.

This clonotype has a count of ten or more. The V and J genes are TRBV24-1 and TRBJ2-3; 8 bases match TRBD1. Germline values: CDR1 KGHDR, CDR2 SFDVKD. With V trimmed by 1 base and J by 0 bases, 2 bases remained unmatched. The CDR3 consists of 16 residues. The CDR3 loop is CATSDFSGGSTDTQYF. The CDR3 DNA follows: TGTGCCACCAGTGATTTTTCAGGGGGCAGCACAGATACGCAGTATTTT.

V usage is TRBV5-4 and J usage is TRBJ2-2, with 7 nucleotides matching TRBD2. The junction had 7 bases not matched to a gene; V was cut back by 4 bases and J by 4 bases. The CDR3 is made up of 15 amino acids. CDR1 SGHNT and CDR2 YYREEE come from the germline V gene (reference sequence). CDR3 residues: CASSQKGRGTGELFF. The DNA for the CDR3 is TGTGCCAGCAGCCAAAAGGGGAGGGGCACCGGGGAGCTGTTTTTT.

This clonotype was seen at least ten times. The genes are TRBV7-9 and TRBJ2-1; 7 bases are a match to TRBD2. Germline assignment: CDR1 SEHNR and CDR2 FQNEAQ (reference sequence). The CDR3 is 15 amino acids. V lost 0 bases to trimming and J lost 5 bases; unmatched junction nucleotides: 4. CDR3 sequence: CASSLALLADNEQFF. The CDR3 DNA reads TGTGCCAGCAGCTTAGCGCTGCTAGCGGACAATGAGCAGTTCTTC.

This clonotype appeared many times. CDR3 residues: CASSPLEGAYEQYF. In nucleotides, the CDR3 is TGTGCCAGCTCACCACTTGAAGGGGCCTACGAGCAGTACTTC. The chain carries TRBV18 and TRBJ2-7; maybe TRBD1 (5 bases). V gave up 1 base and J gave up 2 bases, with 9 bases separating them. CDR1 and CDR2 from the germline V gene are KGHSH and LQKENI. The CDR3 loop spans 14 amino acids.

There are many counts of this clonotype. The V and J genes are TRBV6-1 and TRBJ1-1; D gene ambiguous. The CDR3 is 15 residues long. The germline gives CDR1 MNHNS, CDR2 SASEGT. Trimming took 2 bases from V and 1 from J, leaving 11 bases between them. The DNA of the CDR3 is TGTGCCAGCAGTGAATTGGGTACGGGGAACACTGAAGCTTTCTTT. Protein product: CASSELGTGNTEAFF.

This clonotype was observed many times. The gene calls are TRBV7-9 and TRBJ2-1; D is unclear. Germline V gene data show CDR1 as SEHNR and CDR2 as FQNEAQ (reference sequence). Deletions cut 4 bases from V and 2 bases from J, with 15 bases between. The CDR3 consists of 16 residues. In DNA form, the CDR3 reads TGTGCCAGCAGCTCCTCTCGCAATTCCCCCTACAATGAGCAGTTCTTC. Translation: CASSSSRNSPYNEQFF. The whole variable domain, filled in from reference TRBV7-9 and TRBJ2-1, reads DTGVSQNPRHKITKRGQNVTFRCDPISEHNRLYWYRQTLGQGPEFLTYFQNEAQLEKSRLLSDRFSAERPKGSFSTLEIQRTEQGDSAMYLCASSSSRNSPYNEQFFGPGTRLTVL.

In its sample, this clonotype was seen many times. V is TRBV6-1 and J is TRBJ1-1, with D possibly being TRBD1 (6 bases). The CDR3 contains 17 residues. Trimming took off 6 bases at V and 0 bases at J, with 20 bases between the two ends. The germline V gene encodes CDR1 MNHNS and CDR2 SASEGT. The CDR3 reads CASRDSLWGPMNTEAFF. CDR3 sequence (DNA): TGTGCCAGCAGAGACTCTCTCTGGGGGCCTATGAACACTGAAGCTTTCTTT.

In this sample, this clonotype turned up many times. The V gene is TRBV11-2, the J gene TRBJ2-3; D may be TRBD2 (5 bases). V was pared by 4 bases and J by 0 bases, with 8 bases between. Germline-derived CDR1 and CDR2 are SGHAT and FQNNGV. This CDR3 has 14 amino acids. As DNA, the CDR3 is TGTGCCAGCAGCTACGACTACAGCACAGATACGCAGTATTTT. Its translation is CASSYDYSTDTQYF. Using reference TRBV11-2 and TRBJ2-3 for the parts outside the CDR3, the full variable domain is EAGVAQSPRYKIIEKRQSVAFWCNPISGHATLYWYQQILGQGPKLLIQFQNNGVVDDSQLPKDRFSAERLKGVDSTLKIQPAKLEDSAVYLCASSYDYSTDTQYFGPGTRLTVL.

This clonotype was seen ten or more times. J is TRBJ2-2 and V is TRBV19, with 13 bases matching TRBD2. CDR1 and CDR2 (germline): LNHDA, SQIVND (reference sequence). The CDR3 contains 19 residues. V lost 4 bases and J lost 1; bases outside the gene matches: 9. The CDR3 nucleotides are TGTGCCAGTAGTAAGTGGGCCGGGACTAGCGGGGTGAACACCGGGGAGCTGTTTTTT. It encodes CASSKWAGTSGVNTGELFF.

The genes are TRBV24-1 and TRBJ2-1, with 7 nucleotides matching TRBD2. V shed 7 bases and J 1 base; nucleotides not matched to a gene: 3. The CDR3 sequence is 14 residues long. The germline gives CDR1 KGHDR, CDR2 SFDVKD. The chain's CDR3 is CATSQAGSYNEQFF. The CDR3 region has the DNA TGTGCCACCAGCCAAGCGGGGTCCTACAATGAGCAGTTCTTC.

In this sample, this clonotype turned up many times. This sequence joins TRBV28 and TRBJ2-5; 9 bases agree with TRBD2. The CDR3 is made up of 13 amino acids. With V trimmed by 8 bases and J by 1 base, 2 bases remained unmatched. The germline gives CDR1 MDHEN, CDR2 SYDVKM. The CDR3 reads CASETSGQETQYF. The CDR3 DNA sequence: TGTGCCAGCGAGACTAGCGGCCAAGAGACCCAGTACTTC.

This clonotype was recorded at least ten times. The V call is TRBV11-2, the J call TRBJ2-1; D unresolved. This CDR3 region has 14 residues. Deletions cut 5 bases from V and 13 bases from J, with 21 bases between. Germline V gene sequence: CDR1 SGHAT, CDR2 FQNNGV. The CDR3: CASSTVKFRPTQFF. The CDR3 bases are TGTGCCAGCAGCACCGTAAAATTCCGTCCTACCCAGTTCTTC.

This clonotype was observed a few times. V usage is TRBV9 and J usage is TRBJ2-2; the match to TRBD2 covers 15 bases. Germline V CDR1 and CDR2: SGDLS, YYNGEE. With V trimmed by 4 bases and J by 0 bases, 7 bases remained unmatched. The CDR3 has 19 residues. The CDR3 reads CASSKGLAGGRPNTGELFF. CDR3 sequence (DNA): TGTGCCAGCAGCAAGGGACTAGCGGGAGGAAGACCGAACACCGGGGAGCTGTTTTTT. The complete variable domain, with remaining parts taken from reference TRBV9 and TRBJ2-2, reads DSGVTQTPKHLITATGQRVTLRCSPRSGDLSVYWYQQSLDQGLQFLIQYYNGEERAKGNILERFSAQQFPDLHSELNLSSLELGDSALYFCASSKGLAGGRPNTGELFFGEGSRLTVL.

This clonotype was seen at least ten times. CDR3 in DNA: TGCAGTGCTAGAGGGACTAGCGGGATGAATGAGCAGTTCTTC. It specifies CSARGTSGMNEQFF. The J gene is TRBJ2-1, the V gene TRBV20-1; 12 nucleotides align to TRBD2. The length of the CDR3 is 14 residues. Trimming cost V 1 base and J 7 bases; bases outside gene matches: 2. Germline CDR1 reads DFQATT; CDR2 reads SNEGSKA (reference sequence).

There are many counts of this clonotype. The chain recombines TRBV20-1 with TRBJ2-5; 12 bases align to TRBD1. V lost 5 bases to trimming and J lost 6 bases; unmatched junction nucleotides: 7. The germline gives CDR1 DFQATT, CDR2 SNEGSKA (reference sequence). CDR3 length equals 14 residues. The CDR3 sequence: CSARDRGQWKTQYF. The CDR3 DNA reads as TGCAGTGCTCGGGACAGGGGGCAGTGGAAGACCCAGTACTTC.

V and J are TRBV11-2 and TRBJ1-2; 8 bases align to TRBD1. Germline trimming cut 1 base from V and 2 bases from J; bases unmatched to any gene: 9. This CDR3 is 17 amino acids long. Germline V lookup: CDR1 SGHAT, CDR2 FQNNGV. This CDR3 is CASSLGEPGQENYGYTF. CDR3 bases: TGTGCCAGCAGCTTAGGCGAACCGGGACAGGAAAACTATGGCTACACCTTC.

The chain links TRBV20-1 to TRBJ1-6, with a possible D match to TRBD1 (5 bases). The CDR3 contains 16 residues. The V end was cut by 3 bases, the J end by 5 bases, with 17 bases between. Germline V gene lookup returns CDR1 DFQATT and CDR2 SNEGSKA (reference sequence). As DNA, the CDR3 is TGCAGTGCTAGTGCTGGGGCCCTACCTAATAATTCACCCCTCCACTTT. Amino acids: CSASAGALPNNSPLHF.

This clonotype was detected many times. The V gene is TRBV29-1, the J gene TRBJ2-7, with TRBD1 matching 11 bases. Germline loops: CDR1 SQVTM, CDR2 ANQGSEA. The CDR3 is 15 residues long. With 3 bases clipped from V and 6 bases from J, the junction kept 10 bases outside the gene matches. CDR3 nucleotides: TGCAGCGTTGACCGACCTGAGGGGACAGGGGGCGAGCAGTACTTC. It specifies CSVDRPEGTGGEQYF.

This clonotype was picked up a small number of times. Likely a read error: the CDR3 ends without its conserved phenylalanine or tryptophan. The chain employs TRBV4-1 and TRBJ2-1; D could derive from TRBD1 or TRBD2 (5 bases each). The CDR3 length is 15 residues. V was pared by 3 bases and J by 0 bases, with 9 bases between. Looked up from germline, CDR1 is MGHRA and CDR2 is YSYEKL. CDR3 bases: TGCGCCAGCAGCCAGCCAGGGAGCTCCTACAATGAGCAGTTCTCC. Translated: CASSQPGSSYNEQFS.